The 2 T cell receptor beta chains given below trace back to one sample, sequenced in a study of shared clonotypes between healthy human individuals. Clones were read by immunoSEQ multiplex PCR, and TCRdb kept only the in-frame ones, dropping some. The sample includes some 1.1 million clones, 70% to 85% seen only once; the top ten take roughly 0.82%. The sample comprised memory CD4+ T cells from PBMCs. Subset given: CD45RA-negative fraction. These receptors originate from a man younger than 35 in good health. Some clones in this sample may be carry-over from other donors' samples.

The chain employs TRBV10-1 and TRBJ2-7; TRBD1 is a possible D gene (6 bases). The CDR3 has 15 residues. The V gene's germline CDR1 is WNHNN and CDR2 SYGVQD (reference sequence). The V gene lost 7 bases and the J gene lost 0 bases, with 16 bases spanning the gap. In nucleotides, the CDR3 is TGCGCCAGCAACGCATGGGGGCGGCTCTCCTACGAGCAGTACTTC. Its translation is CASNAWGRLSYEQYF.

This clone was seen repeatedly, ten times or more. This chain uses TRBV7-2 with TRBJ2-1; D unclear. The V gene's germline CDR1 is SGHTA and CDR2 FQGNSA. V gave up 11 bases and J gave up 14 bases, with 13 bases separating them. The CDR3 runs to 9 residues. The CDR3 is CAATQVKFF. CDR3 coding DNA: TGTGCCGCCACTCAGGTCAAGTTCTTC.